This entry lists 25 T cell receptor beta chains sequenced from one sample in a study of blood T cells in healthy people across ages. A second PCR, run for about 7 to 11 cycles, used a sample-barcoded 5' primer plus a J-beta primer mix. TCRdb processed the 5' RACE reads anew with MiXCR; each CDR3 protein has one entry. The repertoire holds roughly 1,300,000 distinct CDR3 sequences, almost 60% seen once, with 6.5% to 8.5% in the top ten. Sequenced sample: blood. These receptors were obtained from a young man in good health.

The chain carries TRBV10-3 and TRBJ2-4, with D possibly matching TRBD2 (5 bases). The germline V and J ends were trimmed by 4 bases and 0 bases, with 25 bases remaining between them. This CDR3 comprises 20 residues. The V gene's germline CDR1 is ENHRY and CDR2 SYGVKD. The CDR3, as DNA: TGTGCCATCAGTGGACGGGGAGTGGACCCAGGCCTACTAGCCAAAAACATTCAGTACTTC. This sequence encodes CAISGRGVDPGLLAKNIQYF.

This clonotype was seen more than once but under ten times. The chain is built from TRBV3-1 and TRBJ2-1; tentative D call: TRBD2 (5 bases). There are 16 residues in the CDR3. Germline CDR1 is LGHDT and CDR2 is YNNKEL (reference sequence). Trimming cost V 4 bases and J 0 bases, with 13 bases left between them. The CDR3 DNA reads TGTGCCAGCAGCCTTCCTGGACTGGTCTCCTACAATGAGCAGTTCTTC. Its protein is CASSLPGLVSYNEQFF.

CDR3 loop: CASSEERGAFTDTQYF. Here the CDR3 DNA reads TGTGCCAGCAGTGAAGAGCGGGGGGCTTTCACAGATACGCAGTATTTT. The V and J genes are TRBV2 and TRBJ2-3, with 9 bases that match TRBD2. V was clipped by 1 base and J by 2 bases; unmatched bases: 4. The CDR3 has 16 residues. Germline CDR1 and CDR2: SNHLY and FYNNEI.

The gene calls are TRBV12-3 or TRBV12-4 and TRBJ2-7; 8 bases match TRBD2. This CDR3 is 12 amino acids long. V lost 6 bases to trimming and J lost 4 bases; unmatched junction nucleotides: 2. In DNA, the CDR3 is TGTGCCAGCAGAGCGGGAGTGTACGAGCAGTACTTC. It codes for CASRAGVYEQYF.

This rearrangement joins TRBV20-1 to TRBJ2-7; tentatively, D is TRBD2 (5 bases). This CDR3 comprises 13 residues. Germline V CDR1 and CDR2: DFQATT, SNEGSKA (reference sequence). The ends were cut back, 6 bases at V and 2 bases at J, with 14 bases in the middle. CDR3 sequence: CSASPVGAYEQYF. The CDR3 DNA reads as TGCAGTGCATCCCCGGTCGGGGCCTACGAGCAGTACTTC.

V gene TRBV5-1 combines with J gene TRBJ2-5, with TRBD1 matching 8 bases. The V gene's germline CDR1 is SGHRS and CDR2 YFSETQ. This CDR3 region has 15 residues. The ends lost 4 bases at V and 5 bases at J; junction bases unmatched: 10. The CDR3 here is CASSPGTGIEETQYF. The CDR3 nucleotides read TGCGCCAGCAGCCCAGGGACAGGCATCGAGGAGACCCAGTACTTC. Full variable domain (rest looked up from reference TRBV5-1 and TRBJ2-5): KAGVTQTPRYLIKTRGQQVTLSCSPISGHRSVSWYQQTPGQGLQFLFEYFSETQRNKGNFPGRFSGRQFSNSRSEMNVSTLELGDSALYLCASSPGTGIEETQYFGPGTRLLVL.

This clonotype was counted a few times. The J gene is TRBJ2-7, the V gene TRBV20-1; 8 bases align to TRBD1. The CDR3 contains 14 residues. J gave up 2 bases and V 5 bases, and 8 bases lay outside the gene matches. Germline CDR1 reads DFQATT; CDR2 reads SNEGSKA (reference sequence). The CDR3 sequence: CSAAGQGTTYEQYF. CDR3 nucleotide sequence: TGCAGTGCTGCCGGACAGGGTACCACCTACGAGCAGTACTTC.

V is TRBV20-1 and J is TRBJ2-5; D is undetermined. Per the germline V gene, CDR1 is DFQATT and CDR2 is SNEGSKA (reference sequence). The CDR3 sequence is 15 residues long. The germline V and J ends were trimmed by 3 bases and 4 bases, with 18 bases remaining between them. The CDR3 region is CSASQPSDQGETQYF. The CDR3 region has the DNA TGCAGTGCTAGTCAGCCGAGTGACCAAGGAGAGACCCAGTACTTC.

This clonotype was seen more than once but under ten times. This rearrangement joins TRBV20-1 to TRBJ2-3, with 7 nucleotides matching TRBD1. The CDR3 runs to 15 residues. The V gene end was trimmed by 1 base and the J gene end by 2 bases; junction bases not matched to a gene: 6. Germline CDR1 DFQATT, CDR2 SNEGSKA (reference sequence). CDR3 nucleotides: TGCAGTGCTAGAGTCGGCCAGGGGGACACAGATACGCAGTATTTT. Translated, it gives CSARVGQGDTDTQYF.

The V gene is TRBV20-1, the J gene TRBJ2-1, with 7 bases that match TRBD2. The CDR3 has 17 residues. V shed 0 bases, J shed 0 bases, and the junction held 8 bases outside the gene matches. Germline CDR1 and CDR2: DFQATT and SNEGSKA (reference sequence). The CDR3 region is CSARDRWGGSSYNEQFF. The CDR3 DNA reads TGCAGTGCTAGAGATCGGTGGGGGGGGAGCTCCTACAATGAGCAGTTCTTC.

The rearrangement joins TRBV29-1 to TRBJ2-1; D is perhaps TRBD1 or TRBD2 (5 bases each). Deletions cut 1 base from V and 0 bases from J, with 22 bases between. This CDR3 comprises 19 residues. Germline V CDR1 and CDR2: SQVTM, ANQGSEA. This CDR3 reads CSVEARDQGPTISYNEQFF. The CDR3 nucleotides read TGCAGCGTTGAAGCCCGGGACCAGGGTCCTACCATCTCCTACAATGAGCAGTTCTTC.

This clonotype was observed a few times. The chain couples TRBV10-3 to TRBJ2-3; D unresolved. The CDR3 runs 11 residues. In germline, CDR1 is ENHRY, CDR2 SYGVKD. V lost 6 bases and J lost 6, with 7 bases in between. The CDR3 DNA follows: TGTGCCATCAGAACAAGGGATACGCAGTATTTT. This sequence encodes CAIRTRDTQYF.

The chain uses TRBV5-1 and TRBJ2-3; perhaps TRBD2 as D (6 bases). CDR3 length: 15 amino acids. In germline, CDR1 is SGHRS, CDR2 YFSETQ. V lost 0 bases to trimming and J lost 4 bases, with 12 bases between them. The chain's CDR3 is CASSLGGVVADTQYF. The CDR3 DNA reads TGCGCCAGCAGCTTGGGCGGGGTGGTCGCAGATACGCAGTATTTT. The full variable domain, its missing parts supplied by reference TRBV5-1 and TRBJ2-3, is KAGVTQTPRYLIKTRGQQVTLSCSPISGHRSVSWYQQTPGQGLQFLFEYFSETQRNKGNFPGRFSGRQFSNSRSEMNVSTLELGDSALYLCASSLGGVVADTQYFGPGTRLTVL.

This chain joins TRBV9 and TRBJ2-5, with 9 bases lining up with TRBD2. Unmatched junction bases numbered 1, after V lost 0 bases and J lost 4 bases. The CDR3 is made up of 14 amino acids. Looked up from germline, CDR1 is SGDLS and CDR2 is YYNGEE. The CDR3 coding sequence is TGTGCCAGCAGCGTAGTGACTAGCGGAGAGACCCAGTACTTC. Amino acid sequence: CASSVVTSGETQYF.

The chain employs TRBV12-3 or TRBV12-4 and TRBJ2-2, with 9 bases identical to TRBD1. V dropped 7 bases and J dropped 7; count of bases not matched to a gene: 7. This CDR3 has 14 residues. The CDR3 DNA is TGTGCCAGCACCCGGGACAGGGCAGGCGGGGAGCTGTTTTTT. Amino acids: CASTRDRAGGELFF.

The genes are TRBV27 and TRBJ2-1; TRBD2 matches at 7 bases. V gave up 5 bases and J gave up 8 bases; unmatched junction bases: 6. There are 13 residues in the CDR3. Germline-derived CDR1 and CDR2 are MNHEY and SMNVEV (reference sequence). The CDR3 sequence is CASSGWGGDEQFF. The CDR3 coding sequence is TGTGCCAGCAGTGGATGGGGGGGGGATGAGCAGTTCTTC.

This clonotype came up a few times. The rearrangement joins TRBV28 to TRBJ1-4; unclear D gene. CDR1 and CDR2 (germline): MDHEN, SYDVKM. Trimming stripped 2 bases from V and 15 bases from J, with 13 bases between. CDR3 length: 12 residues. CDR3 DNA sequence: TGTGCCAGCAGTTTAAAGCACAATATATTGTTTTTT. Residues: CASSLKHNILFF. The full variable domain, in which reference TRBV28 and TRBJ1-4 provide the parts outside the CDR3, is DVKVTQSSRYLVKRTGEKVFLECVQDMDHENMFWYRQDPGLGLRLIYFSYDVKMKEKGDIPEGYSVSREKKERFSLILESASTNQTSMYLCASSLKHNILFFGSGTQLSVL.

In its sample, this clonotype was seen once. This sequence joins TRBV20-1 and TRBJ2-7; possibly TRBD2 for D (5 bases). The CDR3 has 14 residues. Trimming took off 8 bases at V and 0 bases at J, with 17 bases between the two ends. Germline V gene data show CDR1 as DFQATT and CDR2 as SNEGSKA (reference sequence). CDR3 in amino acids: CSQVSGSDSYEQYF. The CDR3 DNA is TGCAGTCAAGTAAGCGGTTCCGACTCCTACGAGCAGTACTTC.

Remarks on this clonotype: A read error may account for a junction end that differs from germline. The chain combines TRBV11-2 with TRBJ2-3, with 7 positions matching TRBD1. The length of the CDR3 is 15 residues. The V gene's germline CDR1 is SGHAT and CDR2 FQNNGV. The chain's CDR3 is CATSLEGAWVHTQYF. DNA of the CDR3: TGTGCCACCAGCTTAGAGGGGGCTTGGGTGCATACGCAGTATTTT.

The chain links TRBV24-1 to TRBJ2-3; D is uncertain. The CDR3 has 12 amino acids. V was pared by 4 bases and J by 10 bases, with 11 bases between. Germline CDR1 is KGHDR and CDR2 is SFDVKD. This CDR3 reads CATSEVASAQYF. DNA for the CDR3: TGTGCCACCAGTGAGGTAGCCTCAGCGCAGTATTTT.

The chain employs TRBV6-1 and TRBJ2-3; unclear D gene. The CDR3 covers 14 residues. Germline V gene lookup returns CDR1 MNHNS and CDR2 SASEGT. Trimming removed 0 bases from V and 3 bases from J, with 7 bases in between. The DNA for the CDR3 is TGTGCCAGCAGTGAAGCGGACGGAACAGATACGCAGTATTTT. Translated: CASSEADGTDTQYF.

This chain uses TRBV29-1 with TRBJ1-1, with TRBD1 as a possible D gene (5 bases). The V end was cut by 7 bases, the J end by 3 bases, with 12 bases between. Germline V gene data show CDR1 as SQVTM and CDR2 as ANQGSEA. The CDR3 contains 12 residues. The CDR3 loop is CSGRGQDTEAFF. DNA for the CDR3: TGCAGCGGTAGGGGTCAGGACACTGAAGCTTTCTTT. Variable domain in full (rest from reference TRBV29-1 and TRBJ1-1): SAVISQKPSRDICQRGTSLTIQCQVDSQVTMMFWYRQQPGQSLTLIATANQGSEATYESGFVIDKFPISRPNLTFSTLTVSNMSPEDSSIYLCSGRGQDTEAFFGQGTRLTVV.

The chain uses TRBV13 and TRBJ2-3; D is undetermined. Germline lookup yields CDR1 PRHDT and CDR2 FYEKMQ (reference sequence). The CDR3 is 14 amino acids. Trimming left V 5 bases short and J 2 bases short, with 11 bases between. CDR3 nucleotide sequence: TGTGCCAGCAGCGCAACAGTTTACACAGATACGCAGTATTTT. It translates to CASSATVYTDTQYF.

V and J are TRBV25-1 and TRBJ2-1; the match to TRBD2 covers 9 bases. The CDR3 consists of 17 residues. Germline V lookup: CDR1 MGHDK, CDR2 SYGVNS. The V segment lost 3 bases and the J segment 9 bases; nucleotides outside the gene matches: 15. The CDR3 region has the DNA TGTGCCAGCAGTGACCCCGTCGGTAGCGGGAGAGTGGTTGAGCAGTTCTTC. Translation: CASSDPVGSGRVVEQFF.

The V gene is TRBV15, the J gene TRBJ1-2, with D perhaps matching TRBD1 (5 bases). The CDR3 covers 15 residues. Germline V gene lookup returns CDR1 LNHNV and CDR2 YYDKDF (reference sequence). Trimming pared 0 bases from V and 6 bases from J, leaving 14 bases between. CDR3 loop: CATSRDRSRADGYTF. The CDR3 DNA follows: TGTGCCACCAGCAGAGATCGGTCCAGGGCGGATGGCTACACCTTC.